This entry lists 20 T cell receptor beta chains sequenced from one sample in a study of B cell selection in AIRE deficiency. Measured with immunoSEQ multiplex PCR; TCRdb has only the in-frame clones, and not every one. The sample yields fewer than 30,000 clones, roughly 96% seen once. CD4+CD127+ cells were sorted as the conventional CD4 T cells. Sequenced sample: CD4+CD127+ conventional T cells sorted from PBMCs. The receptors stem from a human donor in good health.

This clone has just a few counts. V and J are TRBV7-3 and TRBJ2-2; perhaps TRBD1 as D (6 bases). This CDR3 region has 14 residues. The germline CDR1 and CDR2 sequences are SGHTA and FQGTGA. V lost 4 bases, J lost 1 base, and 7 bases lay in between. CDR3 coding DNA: TGTGCCAGCAGCTCGACAGGGAACACCGGGGAGCTGTTTTTT. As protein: CASSSTGNTGELFF.

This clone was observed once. The CDR3 protein is CASSVGVSNTGELFF. In DNA form, the CDR3 reads TGTGCCAGCAGCGTAGGCGTCTCGAACACCGGGGAGCTGTTTTTT. The V call is TRBV9, the J call TRBJ2-2, with no clear D. Looked up from germline, CDR1 is SGDLS and CDR2 is YYNGEE. Trimming removed 0 bases at V and 0 bases at J, with 6 bases between. The CDR3 has 15 amino acids. The variable domain in full, completed from reference TRBV9 and TRBJ2-2, reads DSGVTQTPKHLITATGQRVTLRCSPRSGDLSVYWYQQSLDQGLQFLIQYYNGEERAKGNILERFSAQQFPDLHSELNLSSLELGDSALYFCASSVGVSNTGELFFGEGSRLTVL.

The CDR3 loop reads CASSLALGSNQPQHF. Here the CDR3 DNA reads TGTGCCAGCAGCTTGGCCCTCGGTAGCAATCAGCCCCAGCATTTT. The chain combines TRBV7-2 with TRBJ1-5; D not certain. The CDR3 length is 15 residues. Looked up from germline, CDR1 is SGHTA and CDR2 is FQGNSA. V lost 3 bases and J lost 0, with 9 bases in between.

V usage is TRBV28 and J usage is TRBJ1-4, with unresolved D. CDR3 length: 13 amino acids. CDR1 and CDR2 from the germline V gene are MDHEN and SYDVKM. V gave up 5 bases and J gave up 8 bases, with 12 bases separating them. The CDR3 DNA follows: TGTGCCAGCAGTGAGGGTCGAGAGGAAAAACTGTTTTTT. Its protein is CASSEGREEKLFF.

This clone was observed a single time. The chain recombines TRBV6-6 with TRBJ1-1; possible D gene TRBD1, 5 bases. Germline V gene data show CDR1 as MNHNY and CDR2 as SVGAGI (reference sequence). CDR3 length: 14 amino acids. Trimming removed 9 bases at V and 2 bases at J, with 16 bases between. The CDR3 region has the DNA TGTGCCAGTAGACCCCAGGGTACAAACACTGAAGCTTTCTTT. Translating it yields CASRPQGTNTEAFF.

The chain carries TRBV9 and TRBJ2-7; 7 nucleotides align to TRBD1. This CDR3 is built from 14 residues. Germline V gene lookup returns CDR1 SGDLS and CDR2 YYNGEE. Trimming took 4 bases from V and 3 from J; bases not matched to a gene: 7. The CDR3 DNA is TGTGCCAGCAGCAGAACGGACAGGTTCTACGAGCAGTACTTC. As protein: CASSRTDRFYEQYF.

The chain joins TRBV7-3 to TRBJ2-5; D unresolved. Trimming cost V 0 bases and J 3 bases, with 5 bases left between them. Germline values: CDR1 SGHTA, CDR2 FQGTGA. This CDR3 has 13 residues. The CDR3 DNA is TGTGCCAGCAGCTTAACGGCGGAAGAGACCCAGTACTTC. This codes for CASSLTAEETQYF.

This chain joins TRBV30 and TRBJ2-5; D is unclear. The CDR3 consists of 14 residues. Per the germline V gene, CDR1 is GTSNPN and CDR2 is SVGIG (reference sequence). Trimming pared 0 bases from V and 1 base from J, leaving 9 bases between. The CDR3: CAWSVGRPQETQYF. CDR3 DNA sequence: TGTGCCTGGAGTGTAGGCAGACCCCAAGAGACCCAGTACTTC.

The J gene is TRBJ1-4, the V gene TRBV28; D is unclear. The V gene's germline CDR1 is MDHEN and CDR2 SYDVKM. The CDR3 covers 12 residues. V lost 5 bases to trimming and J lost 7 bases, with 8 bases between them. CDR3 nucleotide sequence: TGTGCCAGCAGTCCCTCAGGTGAAAAACTGTTTTTT. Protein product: CASSPSGEKLFF.

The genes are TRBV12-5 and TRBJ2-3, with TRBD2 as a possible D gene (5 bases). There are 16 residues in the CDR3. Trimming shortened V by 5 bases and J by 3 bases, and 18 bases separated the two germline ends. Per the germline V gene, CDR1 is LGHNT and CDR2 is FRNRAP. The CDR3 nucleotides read TGTGCTAGTGGTACCATAAAGGCGGAGCGGACAGATACGCAGTATTTT. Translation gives CASGTIKAERTDTQYF.

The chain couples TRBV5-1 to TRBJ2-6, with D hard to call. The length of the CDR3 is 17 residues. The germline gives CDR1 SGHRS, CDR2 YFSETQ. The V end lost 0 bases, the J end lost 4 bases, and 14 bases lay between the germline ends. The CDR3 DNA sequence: TGCGCCAGCAGCTTGGCGGCAGGTGGGGAAGGGGCCAACGTCCTGACTTTC. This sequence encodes CASSLAAGGEGANVLTF. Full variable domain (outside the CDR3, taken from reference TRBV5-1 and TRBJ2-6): KAGVTQTPRYLIKTRGQQVTLSCSPISGHRSVSWYQQTPGQGLQFLFEYFSETQRNKGNFPGRFSGRQFSNSRSEMNVSTLELGDSALYLCASSLAAGGEGANVLTFGAGSRLTVL.

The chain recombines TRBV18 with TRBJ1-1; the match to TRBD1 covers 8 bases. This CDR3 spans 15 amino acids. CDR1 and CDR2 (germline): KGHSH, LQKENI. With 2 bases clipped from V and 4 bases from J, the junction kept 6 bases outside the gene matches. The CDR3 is CASSPSTGEGTEAFF. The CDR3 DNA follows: TGTGCCAGCTCACCATCGACAGGGGAAGGCACTGAAGCTTTCTTT.

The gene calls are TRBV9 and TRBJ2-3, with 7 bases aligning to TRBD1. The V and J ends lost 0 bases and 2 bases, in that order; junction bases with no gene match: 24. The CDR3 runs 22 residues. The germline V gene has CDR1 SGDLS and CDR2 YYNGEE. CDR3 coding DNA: TGTGCCAGCAGCGTAGAAGGTAGAAACCCAAATCGGGGACAGCTTAACACAGATACGCAGTATTTT. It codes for CASSVEGRNPNRGQLNTDTQYF.

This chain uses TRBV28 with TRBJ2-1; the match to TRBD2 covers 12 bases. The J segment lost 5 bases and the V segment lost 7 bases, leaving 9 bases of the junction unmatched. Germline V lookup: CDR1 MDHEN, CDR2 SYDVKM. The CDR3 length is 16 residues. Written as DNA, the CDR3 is TGTGCCAGCACCCGTGGTGGACTAGCGGGAAACAATGAGCAGTTCTTC. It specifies CASTRGGLAGNNEQFF.

CDR3 sequence (DNA): TGTGCCAGCAGCTTTCGCGGGAGGCTCTCAGATACGCAGTATTTT. It codes for CASSFRGRLSDTQYF. The chain has TRBV11-2 and TRBJ2-3; 8 bases map to TRBD2. J gave up 4 bases and V 3 bases, and 6 bases lay outside the gene matches. The V gene's germline CDR1 is SGHAT and CDR2 FQNNGV. The CDR3 consists of 15 residues.

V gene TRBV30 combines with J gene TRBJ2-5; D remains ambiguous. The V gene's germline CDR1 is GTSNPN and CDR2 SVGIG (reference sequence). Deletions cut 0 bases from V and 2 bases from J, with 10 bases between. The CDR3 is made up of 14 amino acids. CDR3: CAWSVRARQETQYF. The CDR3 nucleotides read TGTGCCTGGAGTGTACGGGCCAGGCAAGAGACCCAGTACTTC. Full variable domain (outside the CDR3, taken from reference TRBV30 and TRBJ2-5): SQTIHQWPATLVQPVGSPLSLECTVEGTSNPNLYWYRQAAGRGLQLLFYSVGIGQISSEVPQNLSASRPQDRQFILSSKKLLLSDSGFYLCAWSVRARQETQYFGPGTRLLVL.

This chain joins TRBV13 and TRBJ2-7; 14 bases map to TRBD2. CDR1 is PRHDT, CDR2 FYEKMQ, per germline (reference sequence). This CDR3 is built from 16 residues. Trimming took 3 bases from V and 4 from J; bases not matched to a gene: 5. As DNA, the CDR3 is TGTGCCAGCAGCTTCCCGGGACTAGCGGGAGTTTACGAGCAGTACTTC. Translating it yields CASSFPGLAGVYEQYF.

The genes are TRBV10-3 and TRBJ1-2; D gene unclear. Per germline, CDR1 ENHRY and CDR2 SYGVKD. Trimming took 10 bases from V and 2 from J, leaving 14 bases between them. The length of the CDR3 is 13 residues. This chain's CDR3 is CATKLTENYGYTF. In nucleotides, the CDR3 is TGTGCCACCAAATTAACTGAGAACTATGGCTACACCTTC.

The CDR3, as DNA: TGCGCCAGCAGCCTAACCGGGACAGCGGTACCTGAAGCTTTCTTT. Its protein product is CASSLTGTAVPEAFF. The genes are TRBV4-1 and TRBJ1-1; 7 bases align to TRBD1. Germline-derived CDR1 and CDR2 are MGHRA and YSYEKL. There are 15 residues in the CDR3. The V and J ends lost 4 bases and 6 bases, in that order; junction bases with no gene match: 11.

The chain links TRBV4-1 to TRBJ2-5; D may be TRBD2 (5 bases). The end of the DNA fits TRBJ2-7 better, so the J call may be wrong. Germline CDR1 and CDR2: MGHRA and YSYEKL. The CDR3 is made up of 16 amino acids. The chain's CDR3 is CASSPSAPREIYEQYF. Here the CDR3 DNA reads TGCGCCAGCAGCCCATCAGCCCCGAGGGAGATCTACGAGCAGTACTTC.